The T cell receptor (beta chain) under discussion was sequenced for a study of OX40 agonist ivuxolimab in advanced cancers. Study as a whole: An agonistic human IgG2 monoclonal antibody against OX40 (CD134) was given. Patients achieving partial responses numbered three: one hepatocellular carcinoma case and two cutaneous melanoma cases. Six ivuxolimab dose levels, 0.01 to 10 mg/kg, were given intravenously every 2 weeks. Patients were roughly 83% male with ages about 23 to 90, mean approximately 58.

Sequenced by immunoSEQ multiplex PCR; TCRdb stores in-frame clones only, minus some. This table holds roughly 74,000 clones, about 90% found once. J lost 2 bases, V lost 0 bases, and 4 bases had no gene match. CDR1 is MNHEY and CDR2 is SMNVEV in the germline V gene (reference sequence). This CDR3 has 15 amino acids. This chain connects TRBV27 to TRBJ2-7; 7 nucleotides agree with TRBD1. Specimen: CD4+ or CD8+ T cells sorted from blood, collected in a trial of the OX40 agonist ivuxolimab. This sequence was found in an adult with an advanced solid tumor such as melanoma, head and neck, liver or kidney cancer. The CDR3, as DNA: TGTGCCAGCAGTTTATCCCGACAGGGAGCCTACGAGCAGTACTTC. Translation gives CASSLSRQGAYEQYF.